The rows below give T cell receptor beta chains drawn from one sample of a study of T cells expressing NK-cell markers. Using the 5' RACE reads, TCRdb records one entry per CDR3 protein without DNA. Across hundreds of thousands of distinct CDR3 sequences, the top ten clones capture 7.3% of the sample. The specimen was blood T cells: a sorted CD56 or NKG2C T cell subset, CD4+ or CD8+ T cells, or bulk PBMC T cells (not recorded which). The receptors here all came from a woman aged 18-70 years in good health. CDR3s include the opening cysteine and the closing phenylalanine or tryptophan.

v_call,j_call,cdr3_aa
TRBV6-2/TRBV6-3,TRBJ2-2,CASSSSTGLLNTNTGELFF
TRBV20-1,TRBJ2-2,CSAGTGTSGKGGGELFF
TRBV20-1,TRBJ1-2,CSAREGGVSYGYTF
TRBV12-3/TRBV12-4,TRBJ1-5,CASRQGLQPQHF
TRBV4-3,TRBJ2-5,CASSQDRSVLGPPGGTQYF
TRBV6-1,TRBJ1-3,CASRTDSSFGNTIYF
TRBV6-2/TRBV6-3,TRBJ2-5,CASSYPKAGYRETQYF
TRBV5-6,TRBJ2-3,CASSLDGRLNTDTQYF
TRBV20-1,TRBJ2-4,CSVPGTKNIQYF
TRBV19,TRBJ2-3,CASSIDTSGFGTDTQYF
TRBV27,TRBJ1-4,CASGPLFEKLFF
TRBV12-3/TRBV12-4,TRBJ1-1,CASTLLRNTEAFF
TRBV14,TRBJ2-2,CASSPRRGAEVFTGELFF
TRBV6-2/TRBV6-3,TRBJ2-1,CASSYSRTTTYNEQFF
TRBV20-1,TRBJ2-1,CSAKSLAGGSYNEQFF
TRBV20-1,TRBJ1-6,CSARVAGIDSPLHF
TRBV6-1,TRBJ2-1,CASSPRGGHEQFF
TRBV13,TRBJ2-5,CASSPRWAEETQYF
TRBV18,TRBJ1-1,CASSPQTGGGSDTEAFF
TRBV29-1,TRBJ2-7,CSVEERGEGEQYF
TRBV11-2,TRBJ2-2,CASRAPQGLSTGELFF
TRBV7-2,TRBJ2-5,CASSLWSSGGETQYF
TRBV12-3/TRBV12-4,TRBJ2-1,CASSLVLAGSNEQFF
TRBV10-3,TRBJ2-5,CAIRQTSGQETQYF
TRBV12-3/TRBV12-4,TRBJ2-3,CASSAEERATQYF
TRBV7-9,TRBJ1-1,CASSLDRAEAFF
TRBV29-1,TRBJ2-2,CSGTGSGTGELFF
TRBV6-5,TRBJ2-3,CASSYWRNTDTQYF
TRBV6-6,TRBJ2-5,CASCRGDQETQYF
TRBV7-9,TRBJ2-7,CASSLVGRGSDEQYF
TRBV20-1,TRBJ2-1,CSAKATVYNEQFF
TRBV12-3/TRBV12-4,TRBJ2-7,CASSKTSGPYEQYF
TRBV20-1,TRBJ2-1,CSASGGSLNNEQFF
TRBV12-3/TRBV12-4,TRBJ2-5,CASILSPQETQYF
TRBV12-3/TRBV12-4,TRBJ2-1,CASSFEPGLAGEQFF
TRBV25-1,TRBJ2-1,CASRANTGTGEQFF
TRBV7-3,TRBJ2-1,CASSLWGSSSYNEQFF
TRBV20-1,TRBJ1-1,CSARAGHSNTEAFF
TRBV4-3,TRBJ2-7,CASSQTPSSYEQYF
TRBV7-9,TRBJ2-7,CASRPHTASGTSYEQYF
TRBV30,TRBJ2-1,CAWSGTGSRAGPYNEQFF
TRBV10-2,TRBJ2-1,CASGLALPNEQFF
TRBV10-3,TRBJ2-3,CAISRQGRGDTQYF
TRBV18,TRBJ2-1,CASTTDPQYNEQFF
TRBV24-1,TRBJ2-3,CATSDRDSPSDTQYF
TRBV7-2,TRBJ1-4,CASSRTREKLFF
TRBV4-3,TRBJ2-7,CASSQDWDGYEQYF
TRBV9,TRBJ1-2,CASSPRGGVSYGYTF
TRBV20-1,TRBJ2-7,CSARAHRGAYEQYF
TRBV30,TRBJ1-5,CAWSVSGVRQPQHF
TRBV20-1,TRBJ1-5,CSARTPGVGNQPQHF
TRBV4-3,TRBJ1-4,CASSRVGSVNEKLFF
TRBV19,TRBJ2-5,CASSIEGQGKETQYF
TRBV11-2,TRBJ2-4,CASSSGLALRGDIQYF